Below are 29 T cell receptor beta chains sequenced from a single sample in a study of T cell repertoires in cytomegalovirus infection. Via MiXCR, TCRdb re-called the reads, giving one row per CDR3 protein. The top ten clones hold 4.6% of a sample with about 76,000 distinct CDR3 sequences, 3% to 4.5% of them seen once. Sequencing input: PBMCs. These receptors were taken from a human donor in good health (CMV status not recorded). Some clones in this sample may be carry-over from other donors' samples.

At least ten counts were recorded for this clonotype. V gene TRBV24-1 combines with J gene TRBJ2-1; 8 positions agree with TRBD1. This CDR3 is built from 14 residues. In germline, CDR1 is KGHDR, CDR2 SFDVKD. After removal of 6 bases from V and 2 bases from J, the junction contained 2 bases not matched to a gene. In DNA form, the CDR3 reads TGTGCCACCAGTAGCAGGGGGCCCTACAATGAGCAGTTCTTC. Translation gives CATSSRGPYNEQFF.

The genes are TRBV7-2 and TRBJ1-1; D perhaps matches TRBD1 (6 bases). This CDR3 spans 14 amino acids. CDR1 is SGHTA and CDR2 is FQGNSA in the germline V gene. The V and J ends lost 7 bases and 4 bases respectively, with 16 bases between them. CDR3 loop: CASKIQGLLTEAFF. CDR3 nucleotide sequence: TGTGCCAGCAAGATACAGGGATTGCTCACTGAAGCTTTCTTT.

This clonotype occurred many times. The chain recombines TRBV15 with TRBJ2-4, with unresolved D. V shed 1 base and J shed 10 bases, with 14 bases lying between them. This CDR3 is 14 amino acids long. Germline-derived CDR1 and CDR2 are LNHNV and YYDKDF (reference sequence). The CDR3 sequence is CATSRASNQGIQYF. CDR3 nucleotide sequence: TGTGCCACCAGCAGAGCCAGTAACCAAGGGATTCAGTACTTC.

Many counts were recorded for this clonotype. The V and J genes are TRBV12-3 or TRBV12-4 and TRBJ2-3; D not certain. This CDR3 comprises 15 residues. V lost 2 bases to trimming and J lost 1 base, with 10 bases between them. CDR3 region: CASSLLSAGTDTQYF. CDR3 bases: TGTGCCAGCAGTTTATTGTCGGCAGGCACAGATACGCAGTATTTT.

There are many counts of this clonotype. V gene TRBV29-1 combines with J gene TRBJ1-2; TRBD1 matches 9 bases. The V gene's germline CDR1 is SQVTM and CDR2 ANQGSEA. This CDR3 region has 13 residues. V shed 6 bases, J shed 5 bases, and the junction held 7 bases outside the gene matches. The CDR3 DNA is TGCAGCGTCGCGACAGGGGGGGGATATGGCTACACCTTC. This gives the protein CSVATGGGYGYTF.

This clonotype was picked up many times. The gene calls are TRBV28 and TRBJ1-3; D gene unclear. V lost 5 bases to trimming and J lost 0 bases, with 14 bases between them. The germline V gene has CDR1 MDHEN and CDR2 SYDVKM. The CDR3 is 16 residues long. This chain's CDR3 is CASSLGGLSSGNTIYF. The CDR3 coding sequence is TGTGCCAGCAGTCTGGGAGGGCTGAGCTCTGGAAACACCATATATTTT.

This clonotype was counted many times. V usage is TRBV7-9 and J usage is TRBJ1-5, with TRBD1 matching over 8 bases. This CDR3 has 19 amino acids. V lost 1 base to trimming and J lost 0 bases; unmatched junction nucleotides: 11. The germline gives CDR1 SEHNR, CDR2 FQNEAQ (reference sequence). The CDR3 loop reads CASSLVRTGSLNSNQPQHF. CDR3 in DNA: TGTGCCAGCAGCTTAGTTAGGACAGGGAGTTTGAATAGCAATCAGCCCCAGCATTTT.

This clonotype was observed many times. This chain joins TRBV6-2 or TRBV6-3 and TRBJ2-4, with 9 bases identical to TRBD1. Trimming took 5 bases from V and 1 from J; bases not matched to a gene: 6. The V gene's germline CDR1 is MNHEY and CDR2 SVGEGT. This CDR3 is built from 16 residues. Here the CDR3 reads CASSNGQGMAKNIQYF. CDR3 nucleotides: TGTGCCAGCAGTAACGGACAGGGGATGGCCAAAAACATTCAGTACTTC.

This clonotype was detected ten times or more. The genes are TRBV6-6 and TRBJ1-1; no clear D. Trimming shortened V by 2 bases and J by 0 bases, and 4 bases separated the two germline ends. Germline CDR1 MNHNY, CDR2 SVGAGI (reference sequence). The CDR3 runs 13 residues. The CDR3 DNA is TGTGCCAGCAGTTACGATTTGAACACTGAAGCTTTCTTT. Translated: CASSYDLNTEAFF.

In its sample, this clonotype was seen many times. The CDR3 loop reads CSASGQGARRNGEQYF. The CDR3 region has the DNA TGCAGTGCTAGCGGACAGGGGGCTAGGCGAAATGGCGAGCAGTACTTC. V usage is TRBV20-1 and J usage is TRBJ2-7, with 11 positions matching TRBD1. The trim removed 3 bases at V and 6 bases at J, leaving 13 bases unmatched. The CDR3 extends over 16 amino acids. From germline, CDR1 is DFQATT and CDR2 SNEGSKA (reference sequence).

This clonotype was counted many times. J is TRBJ1-4 and V is TRBV7-8; the D is unclear. Trimming took 1 base from V and 6 from J, leaving 9 bases between them. This CDR3 spans 14 amino acids. CDR1 is SGHVS and CDR2 is FQNEAQ in the germline V gene. CDR3 region: CASSLGARDEKLFF. The CDR3 bases are TGTGCCAGCAGCTTAGGGGCCCGTGATGAAAAACTGTTTTTT.

This clonotype was observed at least ten times. The V call is TRBV7-2, the J call TRBJ2-1, with 12 bases matching TRBD2. The junction had 12 bases not matched to a gene; V was cut back by 3 bases and J by 9 bases. CDR1 is SGHTA, CDR2 FQGNSA, per germline. There are 17 residues in the CDR3. This CDR3 reads CASSFLPSGGADGEQFF. CDR3 bases: TGTGCCAGCAGCTTCTTGCCTAGCGGGGGGGCGGACGGTGAGCAGTTCTTC.

At least ten counts were recorded for this clonotype. The genes are TRBV7-8 and TRBJ1-4; no firm D call. CDR3 length: 17 amino acids. The ends were cut back, 5 bases at V and 3 bases at J, with 19 bases in the middle. CDR1 and CDR2 (germline): SGHVS, FQNEAQ. CDR3: CASSPSRQMLSNEKLFF. DNA of the CDR3: TGTGCCAGCAGCCCAAGCAGGCAGATGTTATCTAATGAAAAACTGTTTTTT.

The V call is TRBV6-6, the J call TRBJ1-3, with D perhaps TRBD1 (6 bases). V lost 8 bases and J lost 3, with 14 bases in between. CDR3 length: 14 amino acids. The V gene's germline CDR1 is MNHNY and CDR2 SVGAGI (reference sequence). The CDR3: CASRTGAGGNTIYF. The DNA of the CDR3 is TGTGCCAGCCGCACGGGGGCTGGTGGAAACACCATATATTTT.

The sample holds many counts of this clonotype. The gene calls are TRBV6-2 or TRBV6-3 and TRBJ2-6; 8 bases map to TRBD1. This CDR3 has 19 amino acids. J lost 0 bases, V lost 0 bases, and 7 bases had no gene match. CDR1 is MNHEY and CDR2 is SVGEGT in the germline V gene. CDR3 loop: CASSYSGQGLLSGANVLTF. CDR3 bases: TGTGCCAGCAGTTACTCCGGACAGGGCCTACTCTCTGGGGCCAACGTCCTGACTTTC.

This clonotype was counted many times. The genes are TRBV7-2 and TRBJ1-1; tentatively, D is TRBD1 (5 bases). Germline lookup yields CDR1 SGHTA and CDR2 FQGNSA. V dropped 5 bases and J dropped 5 bases, with 18 bases sitting between them. The length of the CDR3 is 15 residues. CDR3 loop: CASSPRTDWGTEAFF. CDR3 nucleotides: TGTGCCAGCAGCCCCCGGACGGACTGGGGGACTGAAGCTTTCTTT.

This clonotype appeared once. The germline gene is not matched at one end of the junction; a read error may be the cause. The chain carries TRBV7-9 and TRBJ1-1; TRBD1 aligns across 7 bases. Germline loops: CDR1 SEHNR, CDR2 FQNEAQ (reference sequence). This CDR3 is 12 amino acids long. DNA for the CDR3: TGTGCCAGCAGTACAGGGGAAGCTGAAGTTTTCTTT. Amino acids: CASSTGEAEVFF. Full variable domain (missing parts from reference TRBV7-9 and TRBJ1-1): DTGVSQNPRHKITKRGQNVTFRCDPISEHNRLYWYRQTLGQGPEFLTYFQNEAQLEKSRLLSDRFSAERPKGSFSTLEIQRTEQGDSAMYLCASSTGEAEVFFGQGTRLTVV.

Ten or more counts support this clonotype. The chain recombines TRBV28 with TRBJ2-7; TRBD1 agrees at 9 bases. This CDR3 has 15 residues. Germline CDR1 is MDHEN and CDR2 is SYDVKM. Unmatched junction bases numbered 9, after V lost 6 bases and J lost 3 bases. CDR3 residues: CASRTSRTGDYEQYF. The CDR3 nucleotides are TGTGCCAGCAGAACTAGCCGGACAGGGGACTACGAGCAGTACTTC.

At least ten counts were recorded for this clonotype. This chain links TRBV30 with TRBJ1-1, with D maybe TRBD1 (6 bases). Trimming took 2 bases from V and 1 from J, leaving 11 bases between them. The CDR3 sequence is 14 residues long. CDR1 is GTSNPN, CDR2 SVGIG, per germline (reference sequence). CDR3 amino acids: CAWSFMGQNTEAFF. The CDR3 DNA is TGTGCCTGGAGTTTTATGGGACAGAACACTGAAGCTTTCTTT. The whole variable domain, filled in from reference TRBV30 and TRBJ1-1, reads SQTIHQWPATLVQPVGSPLSLECTVEGTSNPNLYWYRQAAGRGLQLLFYSVGIGQISSEVPQNLSASRPQDRQFILSSKKLLLSDSGFYLCAWSFMGQNTEAFFGQGTRLTVV.

This clonotype has at least ten counts. CDR3 nucleotides: TGTGCCAGCTCACCACCGGATTTGACAGGGCGGCGCACTGAAGCTTTCTTT. Amino acid sequence: CASSPPDLTGRRTEAFF. The genes are TRBV18 and TRBJ1-1; TRBD1 matches 7 bases. V lost 0 bases and J lost 4; bases outside the gene matches: 11. The CDR3 loop spans 17 amino acids. The V gene's germline CDR1 is KGHSH and CDR2 LQKENI.

This clonotype was observed at least ten times. The chain employs TRBV7-2 and TRBJ2-3, with D tentatively TRBD1 (5 bases). Germline V CDR1 and CDR2: SGHTA, FQGNSA. V was cut by 5 bases and J by 2 bases, with 14 bases left in between. This CDR3 is 15 amino acids long. The CDR3 region is CASSPEGAVTDTQYF. In DNA, the CDR3 is TGTGCCAGCAGCCCGGAAGGGGCCGTCACAGATACGCAGTATTTT.

This clonotype came up many times. This chain connects TRBV7-3 to TRBJ2-3; D uncertain. The CDR3 loop spans 13 amino acids. In germline, CDR1 is SGHTA, CDR2 FQGTGA. Trimming left V 4 bases short and J 2 bases short, with 7 bases between. CDR3 region: CASSSDHTDTQYF. The CDR3 DNA is TGTGCCAGCAGCTCGGACCACACAGATACGCAGTATTTT.

This clonotype was picked up many times. The chain joins TRBV7-2 to TRBJ2-1, with D unresolved. Germline V CDR1 and CDR2: SGHTA, FQGNSA. There are 15 residues in the CDR3. Trimming cost V 3 bases and J 0 bases, with 9 bases left between them. CDR3 sequence: CASSFTISSYNEQFF. The CDR3 region has the DNA TGTGCCAGCAGCTTTACGATTAGCTCCTACAATGAGCAGTTCTTC.

This clonotype appeared many times. V and J are TRBV5-5 and TRBJ2-1; TRBD2 aligns across 7 bases. V dropped 0 bases and J dropped 4; count of bases not matched to a gene: 7. The CDR3 has 16 amino acids. Germline lookup yields CDR1 SGHKS and CDR2 YYEKEE (reference sequence). The CDR3 loop reads CASSLGMAGEYNEQFF. CDR3 nucleotide sequence: TGTGCCAGCAGCTTGGGTATGGCGGGGGAGTACAATGAGCAGTTCTTC.

This clonotype was observed many times. The J gene is TRBJ2-1, the V gene TRBV28, with no clear D. V dropped 6 bases and J dropped 8 bases, with 11 bases sitting between them. The CDR3 extends over 12 amino acids. CDR1 is MDHEN and CDR2 is SYDVKM in the germline V gene. CDR3 sequence reads: CASSMPGHEQFF. For the CDR3, the DNA is TGTGCCAGCAGCATGCCCGGACATGAGCAGTTCTTC.

Many counts were recorded for this clonotype. The chain has TRBV6-5 and TRBJ1-5; D ambiguous. Germline values: CDR1 MNHEY, CDR2 SVGAGI. The CDR3 covers 13 residues. The V and J ends lost 6 bases and 4 bases respectively, with 10 bases between them. The DNA for the CDR3 is TGTGCCAGCAGCCCCTGGGCTAATCAGCCCCAGCATTTT. This gives the protein CASSPWANQPQHF.

The table lists this clonotype with many counts. This chain uses TRBV19 with TRBJ1-1, with a weak D call TRBD1 (6 bases). Trimming took off 3 bases at V and 10 bases at J, with 12 bases between the two ends. Germline V gene data show CDR1 as LNHDA and CDR2 as SQIVND (reference sequence). The CDR3 length is 12 residues. As DNA, the CDR3 is TGTGCCAGTAGTATGCCCAGGGGAGCAGCTTTCTTT. Translated: CASSMPRGAAFF.

This clonotype was recorded many times. The chain employs TRBV6-1 and TRBJ2-4; 7 bases agree with TRBD1. Unmatched junction bases numbered 6, after V lost 8 bases and J lost 2 bases. Germline-derived CDR1 and CDR2 are MNHNS and SASEGT. This CDR3 spans 14 amino acids. The CDR3 DNA reads TGTGCCAGCCTGACAGGGTGGTCCAAAAACATTCAGTACTTC. Translation gives CASLTGWSKNIQYF.

This clonotype was counted at least ten times. This CDR3 is CSAPAGRSGTNEKLFF. In DNA, the CDR3 is TGCAGTGCCCCCGCGGGCAGGTCTGGCACTAATGAAAAACTGTTTTTT. This chain links TRBV20-1 with TRBJ1-4; D not resolved. From germline, CDR1 is DFQATT and CDR2 SNEGSKA (reference sequence). This CDR3 contains 16 residues. Trimming left V 6 bases short and J 2 bases short, with 19 bases between.